The 4 T cell receptor beta chains presented below share a single source sample, sequenced in a study of cytomegalovirus exposure and HLA in healthy donors. The PCR ran on 60 Vbeta and 13 Jbeta primers. Method: immunoSEQ multiplex PCR; TCRdb's copy keeps in-frame clones and lacks some. The sample includes under 170,000 clones, 79% of them seen just once. Sequenced: PBMCs. The receptors derive from a man aged 50 or older in good health and CMV-seropositive.

This clone was recorded a few times. The CDR3 loop is CASSPLTGTGLSEQYF. The CDR3 DNA follows: TGTGCCAGCTCACCACTAACCGGGACAGGGCTTTCCGAGCAGTACTTC. The rearrangement links TRBV18 to TRBJ2-5; 9 bases agree with TRBD1. TRBJ2-7 matches the DNA end more closely, so the J call is doubtful. In germline, CDR1 is KGHSH, CDR2 LQKENI. The length of the CDR3 is 16 residues.

The chain couples TRBV5-4 to TRBJ2-7; TRBD2 might be the D (6 bases). The V end was cut by 0 bases, the J end by 3 bases, with 13 bases between. The CDR3 loop spans 15 amino acids. The germline V gene encodes CDR1 SGHNT and CDR2 YYREEE (reference sequence). The CDR3 bases are TGTGCCAGCAGCTTGGCCGGGGCGGGGAACTACGAGCAGTACTTC. Translating it yields CASSLAGAGNYEQYF.

The CDR3 here is CASRKEGANTEAFF. The CDR3 DNA follows: TGTGCCAGCAGGAAGGAGGGGGCGAACACTGAAGCTTTCTTT. This sequence joins TRBV7-9 and TRBJ1-1; 7 nucleotides agree with TRBD1. Germline loops: CDR1 SEHNR, CDR2 FQNEAQ (reference sequence). Germline trimming cut 6 bases from V and 1 base from J; bases unmatched to any gene: 5. The CDR3 is 14 residues long.

The chain couples TRBV5-1 to TRBJ2-1; 9 positions match TRBD1. This CDR3 has 17 residues. Trimming cost V 0 bases and J 0 bases; bases outside gene matches: 4. The germline gives CDR1 SGHRS, CDR2 YFSETQ. The CDR3 reads CASSLVGTGSSYNEQFF. The DNA for the CDR3 is TGCGCCAGCAGCTTGGTAGGGACAGGGAGCTCCTACAATGAGCAGTTCTTC.